Sequencing of this T cell receptor beta chain was carried out in a study of spatial heterogeneity in lung cancer. TCRdb re-derived calls from the 5' RACE reads in MiXCR, one entry per CDR3 protein. The sample contains 90,000 or so distinct CDR3 sequences, approximately 8.6% of which appear only once. This clonotype was seen ten or more times. Time point: sample taken at primary tumor resection. The input material, whole RNA from tumor, nontumor lung or frozen PBMC, was sequenced unsorted. The CDR3 is 12 amino acids. Trimming left V 7 bases short and J 7 bases short, with 11 bases between. CDR1 SGHAT and CDR2 FQDESV come from the germline V gene (reference sequence).

Specimen: PBMCs, collected at surgery. The V call is TRBV11-1, the J call TRBJ1-5; maybe TRBD1 (6 bases). The receptor was isolated from a male donor with early-stage non-small cell lung cancer. CDR3 nucleotides: TGTGCCAGCAAGGGGGGGGACCAGCCCCAGCATTTT. Translation: CASKGGDQPQHF.